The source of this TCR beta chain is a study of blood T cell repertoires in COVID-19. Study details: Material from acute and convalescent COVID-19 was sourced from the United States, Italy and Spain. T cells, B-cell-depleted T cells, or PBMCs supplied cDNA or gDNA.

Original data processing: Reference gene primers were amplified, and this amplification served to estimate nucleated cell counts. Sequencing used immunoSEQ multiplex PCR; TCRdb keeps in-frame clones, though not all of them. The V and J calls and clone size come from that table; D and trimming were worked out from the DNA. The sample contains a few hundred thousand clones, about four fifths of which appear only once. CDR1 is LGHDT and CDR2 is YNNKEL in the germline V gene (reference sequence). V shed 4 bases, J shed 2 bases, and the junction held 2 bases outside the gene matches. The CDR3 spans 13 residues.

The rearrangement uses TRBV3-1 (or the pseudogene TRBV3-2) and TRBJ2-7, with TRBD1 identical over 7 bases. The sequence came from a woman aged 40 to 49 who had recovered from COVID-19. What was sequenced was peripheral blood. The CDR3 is CASSPGQTYEQYF. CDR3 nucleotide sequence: TGTGCCAGCAGCCCGGGACAGACCTACGAGCAGTACTTC.